This T cell receptor (beta chain) was identified during a study of CD8+ T cells in alopecia areata. As the sequencing template, cDNA was produced by extracting RNA and reverse transcribing it. Assay used: immunoSEQ multiplex PCR; TCRdb lists only in-frame clones, some missing. The data hold about 190,000 clones, with about 60% observed a single time. The V end was cut by 2 bases, the J end by 3 bases, with 10 bases between. The CDR3 is made up of 14 amino acids. The germline V gene has CDR1 MNHEY and CDR2 SMNVEV (reference sequence). Treatment given: oral pan-JAK inhibitor, 5-10 mg twice daily. This specimen consisted of CD4+ T cells sorted from blood, obtained at week 4, from a patient treated with tofacitinib. The TCR was taken from a human donor with alopecia areata. The J gene is TRBJ1-2, the V gene TRBV27, with D perhaps matching TRBD1 (5 bases). Here the CDR3 reads CASSLDSNDYGYTF. CDR3 coding DNA: TGTGCCAGCAGTTTAGACAGCAATGACTATGGCTACACCTTC.